These 9 T cell receptor beta chains came from one sample sequenced in a study of CD8 T cells in ankylosing spondylitis. Study-wide findings and caveats: Ankylosing spondylitis blood appeared to be characterized by a TCR beta motif of 8 or 9 highly homologous variants.

Each CDR3 protein is one row after TCRdb ran MiXCR on the 5' RACE reads. The profile shows fewer than 500,000 distinct CDR3 sequences, 20% to 30% of them singletons. The antigens of these receptors remain unknown. Sequencing was performed on blood, either unsorted or a sorted T cell fraction (not recorded which). These receptors all come from a male donor with ankylosing spondylitis.

The genes are TRBV15 and TRBJ1-3; D perhaps matches TRBD1 (5 bases). The CDR3 length is 12 residues. The germline gives CDR1 LNHNV, CDR2 YYDKDF (reference sequence). V gave up 1 base and J gave up 10 bases, with 8 bases separating them. The CDR3 loop is CATSRGTSTIYF. CDR3 DNA: TGTGCCACCAGCAGAGGGACAAGTACCATATATTTT.

The V and J genes are TRBV24-1 and TRBJ2-5; D uncertain. The CDR3 is 16 amino acids. Germline CDR1 is KGHDR and CDR2 is SFDVKD. The V end lost 4 bases, the J end lost 4 bases, and 18 bases lay between the germline ends. CDR3 coding DNA: TGTGCCACCAGTGACCGATCCATGGTAATTGGAGAGACCCAGTACTTC. It specifies CATSDRSMVIGETQYF.

This chain uses TRBV11-2 with TRBJ2-2, with 7 bases lining up with TRBD1. The germline V gene encodes CDR1 SGHAT and CDR2 FQNNGV. J was trimmed by 2 bases and V by 5 bases; bases with no gene match: 8. The CDR3 spans 16 residues. In DNA, the CDR3 is TGTGCCAGCAGCCCTCCTAGGGGGCTAAACACCGGGGAGCTGTTTTTT. Translation: CASSPPRGLNTGELFF.

This clonotype showed up just a few times. V and J are TRBV4-1 and TRBJ2-2, with D possibly TRBD1 on 6 matching bases. The germline gives CDR1 MGHRA, CDR2 YSYEKL. V was trimmed by 4 bases and J by 5 bases, leaving 26 bases between them. This CDR3 has 19 amino acids. CDR3 sequence (DNA): TGCGCCAGCAGCCTACGAGCCTCAGGGGCGAAACCAAAAACCGGGGAGCTGTTTTTT. This encodes CASSLRASGAKPKTGELFF.

J is TRBJ2-3 and V is TRBV19, with 7 nucleotides matching TRBD2. Germline V gene sequence: CDR1 LNHDA, CDR2 SQIVND (reference sequence). V gave up 3 bases and J gave up 0 bases; unmatched junction bases: 6. This CDR3 comprises 16 residues. The CDR3 DNA follows: TGTGCCAGTAGTATGAGACTAGCCTCTAGCACAGATACGCAGTATTTT. Protein: CASSMRLASSTDTQYF.

This clonotype has at least ten counts. The chain is built from TRBV5-5 and TRBJ2-7; D remains unclear. Germline V CDR1 and CDR2: SGHKS, YYEKEE (reference sequence). The CDR3 length is 13 residues. V dropped 0 bases and J dropped 2 bases, with 6 bases sitting between them. As DNA, the CDR3 is TGTGCCAGCAGCTTGGACCTCGCCTACGAGCAGTACGTC. Translating it yields CASSLDLAYEQYV.

This clonotype was seen a handful of times. This chain connects TRBV7-9 to TRBJ1-1; no firm D call. Trimming took off 5 bases at V and 2 bases at J, with 15 bases between the two ends. The CDR3 runs to 15 residues. Per the germline V gene, CDR1 is SEHNR and CDR2 is FQNEAQ (reference sequence). The CDR3 DNA sequence: TGTGCCAGCAGCGCCAGGACTGACGTTAACACTGAAGCTTTCTTT. Amino acid sequence: CASSARTDVNTEAFF.

This clonotype occurred a few times. The germline gene is not matched at one end of the junction; a read error may be the cause. V usage is TRBV7-9 and J usage is TRBJ2-7, with 10 bases fitting TRBD1. The CDR3 is 13 amino acids. Germline assignment: CDR1 SEHNR and CDR2 FQNEAQ (reference sequence). The CDR3 region is CASSLGQGAWMDF. In DNA, the CDR3 is TGTGCCAGCAGCTTAGGACAGGGGGCCTGGATGGACTTC.

This chain uses TRBV5-1 with TRBJ1-1, with D tentatively TRBD1 (5 bases). Germline CDR1 is SGHRS and CDR2 is YFSETQ. The V end was cut by 0 bases, the J end by 1 base, with 13 bases between. The CDR3 consists of 16 residues. This chain's CDR3 is CASSLGSGSANTEAFF. The CDR3, as DNA: TGCGCCAGCAGCTTGGGGTCAGGGAGCGCGAACACTGAAGCTTTCTTT.